This T cell receptor beta chain was observed in a study of blood T cells in healthy people across ages. General study findings and limits: The percentage of naive T cells correlated strongly with TCR beta diversity. Estimated diversity across one million T cells was deemed an underestimate. Naive CD4+ cell counts and diversity both ran higher in long-lived than in aged donors.

A sample-barcoded 5' primer and a J-beta primer mix were used in a second PCR of roughly 6 to 12 cycles. TCRdb itself ran the 5' RACE reads through MiXCR, one entry per CDR3 protein. Of 700,000 to 1,000,000 distinct CDR3 sequences in the sample, 40% to 50% were seen once. This CDR3 comprises 14 residues. V dropped 0 bases and J dropped 4 bases, with 9 bases sitting between them. Germline CDR1 is SGHRS and CDR2 is YFSETQ. This clonotype appeared a few times. Its specificity is unknown. The V call is TRBV5-1, the J call TRBJ2-3; no definite D call. The receptor's source is a man in his sixties in good health. Sequencing input: blood. DNA for the CDR3: TGCGCCAGCAGCTTGGCCAGCGAGGCAGATACGCAGTATTTT. Residues: CASSLASEADTQYF.